Each of the 17 T cell receptor beta chains below was sequenced from the same sample in a study of sequential checkpoint blockade in melanoma. Stated treatment: randomized to nivolumab then ipilimumab (arm A) or the reverse (arm B). Sequenced by immunoSEQ multiplex PCR; TCRdb stores in-frame clones only, minus some. The sample has 10,000 to 15,000 clones, roughly 73% seen once. This sample comprised CD8+ T cells sorted from blood (inferred from file names), obtained from a patient given nivolumab and ipilimumab in sequence. The receptors stem from a human donor with melanoma.

The chain uses TRBV5-6 and TRBJ2-7, with D possibly matching TRBD2 (6 bases). V gave up 0 bases and J gave up 3 bases, with 10 bases separating them. CDR3 length: 14 residues. Germline loops: CDR1 SGHDT, CDR2 YYEEEE. The CDR3 sequence: CASSLVGSGYEQYF. The CDR3 coding sequence is TGTGCCAGCAGCTTGGTTGGTAGCGGCTACGAGCAGTACTTC.

The chain carries TRBV28 and TRBJ2-3; 9 bases fit TRBD1. The V gene end was trimmed by 3 bases and the J gene end by 4 bases; junction bases not matched to a gene: 5. This CDR3 comprises 15 residues. Germline lookup yields CDR1 MDHEN and CDR2 SYDVKM. CDR3 sequence reads: CASSFRDRESDTQYF. CDR3 bases: TGTGCCAGCAGTTTTAGGGACAGGGAGTCAGATACGCAGTATTTT.

The CDR3: CASSVTSGTYNEQFF. The CDR3 region has the DNA TGTGCCAGTAGTGTCACTAGCGGGACCTACAATGAGCAGTTCTTC. The rearrangement uses TRBV19 and TRBJ2-1; 10 positions agree with TRBD2. Germline CDR1 is LNHDA and CDR2 is SQIVND (reference sequence). This CDR3 region has 15 residues. The J segment lost 2 bases and the V segment lost 5 bases, leaving 3 bases of the junction unmatched.

The chain employs TRBV27 and TRBJ2-1; 7 positions agree with TRBD1. Germline assignment: CDR1 MNHEY and CDR2 SMNVEV (reference sequence). This CDR3 is 16 amino acids long. Trimming at V came to 5 bases and at J to 4 bases, leaving 11 bases not matched to a gene. CDR3 sequence (DNA): TGTGCCAGCAGTCTCATAGGGGGCGCCTTTTACAATGAGCAGTTCTTC. Protein sequence: CASSLIGGAFYNEQFF.

This chain joins TRBV5-4 and TRBJ2-1; TRBD2 agrees at 11 bases. V dropped 5 bases and J dropped 6; count of bases not matched to a gene: 16. CDR3 length: 18 amino acids. Germline V gene lookup returns CDR1 SGHNT and CDR2 YYREEE (reference sequence). CDR3 sequence (DNA): TGTGCCAGCAGTTCGGAGCCTTTAGCGGGGGGGATCGGCAATGAGCAGTTCTTC. The encoded protein is CASSSEPLAGGIGNEQFF.

Regarding this clone: This may stem from a read error, because a much larger clone lies one nucleotide away. The V call is TRBV6-5, the J call TRBJ1-4; TRBD1 is a possible D gene (5 bases). The CDR3 covers 13 residues. Trimming left V 6 bases short and J 6 bases short, with 11 bases between. Germline values: CDR1 MNHEY, CDR2 SVGAGI. The CDR3 bases are TGTGCCAGCAGCCCCGGGGGGGATGAAAAACTGTTTTTT. This sequence encodes CASSPGGDEKLFF.

This clone showed up just a few times. The chain links TRBV13 to TRBJ2-3; perhaps TRBD2 as D (6 bases). Germline CDR1 PRHDT, CDR2 FYEKMQ (reference sequence). Trimming removed 5 bases at V and 4 bases at J, with 16 bases between. The CDR3 covers 15 residues. The CDR3 protein is CASSKTAEGPDTQYF. The CDR3 coding sequence is TGTGCCAGCAGCAAGACAGCGGAGGGTCCAGATACGCAGTATTTT.

J is TRBJ2-7 and V is TRBV6-1; D is undetermined. V was shortened by 4 bases and J by 1 base, with 2 bases between the two germline ends. The CDR3 extends over 11 amino acids. Germline-derived CDR1 and CDR2 are MNHNS and SASEGT. CDR3 coding DNA: TGTGCCAGCAGTGCGTCCTACGAGCAGTACTTC. Its translation: CASSASYEQYF.

The chain recombines TRBV7-8 with TRBJ2-7; 7 bases align to TRBD1. This CDR3 has 15 amino acids. Germline loops: CDR1 SGHVS, CDR2 FQNEAQ. J gave up 3 bases and V 3 bases, and 8 bases lay outside the gene matches. The CDR3 sequence: CASSFAEGQNYEQYF. The CDR3 DNA is TGTGCCAGCAGCTTTGCAGAGGGACAGAACTACGAGCAGTACTTC.

The chain links TRBV10-3 to TRBJ2-3; 10 bases line up with TRBD2. CDR3 length: 16 amino acids. Trimming at V came to 4 bases and at J to 3 bases, leaving 7 bases not matched to a gene. CDR1 is ENHRY and CDR2 is SYGVKD in the germline V gene. The CDR3: CAISGLAGAGTDTQYF. CDR3 DNA: TGTGCCATCAGTGGGCTAGCGGGAGCAGGAACAGATACGCAGTATTTT.

This chain uses TRBV27 with TRBJ2-3; 7 nucleotides match TRBD2. Germline CDR1 MNHEY, CDR2 SMNVEV (reference sequence). V shed 1 base, J shed 0 bases, and the junction held 1 base outside the gene matches. The length of the CDR3 is 15 residues. CDR3 sequence reads: CASSLLLASTDTQYF. The CDR3 bases are TGTGCCAGCAGTTTATTACTAGCGAGCACAGATACGCAGTATTTT.

The J gene is TRBJ1-2, the V gene TRBV22-1. TRBV22-1 counts as a pseudogene. The CDR3 has 16 amino acids. CDR3 bases: TGTCCTGGGAGGTCATGGGGAGCGAGAAAGACCTATGGCTACACCTTC. It specifies CPGRSWGARKTYGYTF.

Only one count was recorded for this clone. The DNA of the CDR3 is TGTGCCAGCAGCCCCGAGGTAGGTGTGGAGCAGTACTTC. This sequence encodes CASSPEVGVEQYF. The chain combines TRBV5-4 with TRBJ2-7; D call uncertain. Looked up from germline, CDR1 is SGHNT and CDR2 is YYREEE (reference sequence). The CDR3 sequence is 13 residues long. V was clipped by 4 bases and J by 7 bases, with 15 bases between them.

The J gene is TRBJ2-7, the V gene TRBV27; no reliable D call. The germline gives CDR1 MNHEY, CDR2 SMNVEV (reference sequence). Deletions cut 3 bases from V and 5 bases from J, with 11 bases between. There are 13 residues in the CDR3. CDR3 sequence (DNA): TGTGCCAGCAGTTTTCTCCCCCTCGACGAGCAGTACTTC. Residues: CASSFLPLDEQYF.

The V gene is TRBV7-9, the J gene TRBJ2-7, with D possibly being TRBD1 (6 bases). Germline V CDR1 and CDR2: SEHNR, FQNEAQ (reference sequence). Trimming stripped 5 bases from V and 5 bases from J, with 13 bases between. This CDR3 has 13 residues. The CDR3 reads CASSLWTADEQYF. Written as DNA, the CDR3 is TGTGCCAGCAGCCTGTGGACAGCCGACGAGCAGTACTTC.

This clone has a handful of counts. This chain links TRBV7-9 with TRBJ1-2; D remains unclear. V was clipped by 1 base and J by 10 bases, with 13 bases between them. This CDR3 is 13 amino acids long. Germline V lookup: CDR1 SEHNR, CDR2 FQNEAQ (reference sequence). CDR3 protein: CASSLGPILIYTF. Written as DNA, the CDR3 is TGTGCCAGCAGCTTAGGGCCCATTTTGATCTACACCTTC.

The rearrangement links TRBV6-6 to TRBJ1-5, with D tentatively TRBD1 (5 bases). The germline gives CDR1 MNHNY, CDR2 SVGAGI (reference sequence). The germline V and J ends were trimmed by 4 bases and 6 bases, with 13 bases remaining between them. CDR3 size: 14 residues. The CDR3: CASSSTALGQPQHF. DNA of the CDR3: TGTGCCAGCAGTTCGACAGCTCTCGGTCAGCCCCAGCATTTT.